This record concerns one TCR beta chain sequence. There were likely unrecorded immune exposures, though donors were nominally healthy when sampled. CDR3 length equals 18 residues. Germline V gene sequence: CDR1 LGHNA, CDR2 YSLEER. The V gene end was trimmed by 4 bases and the J gene end by 3 bases; junction bases not matched to a gene: 13. Use of 60 Vbeta and 13 Jbeta primers characterized the PCR. This table comes from immunoSEQ multiplex PCR, and its TCRdb copy is limited to in-frame clones, with some not included. The data hold some 97,000 clones, with approximately 70% observed a single time. These data originate in a study of cytomegalovirus exposure and HLA in healthy donors.

The sample consisted of PBMCs. The chain couples TRBV4-3 to TRBJ2-3; 10 nucleotides agree with TRBD2. The receptor comes from a woman younger than 30 in good health and CMV-seropositive. DNA for the CDR3: TGCGCCAGCAGCCCAGTTTCCCCCCTAGCGGGAGTGACAGATACGCAGTATTTT. Its translation is CASSPVSPLAGVTDTQYF.